These 5 T cell receptor beta chains originate from one sample sequenced in a study of PD-1 blockade in classical Hodgkin lymphoma. Each and every patient relapsed after autologous stem cell transplantation, and patients got differing brentuximab vedotin exposure. The method was immunoSEQ multiplex PCR; TCRdb's version includes in-frame clones alone and lacks a portion of them. Here the sample spans some 22,000 clones, 80% being singletons. Sequencing used peripheral blood mononuclear cells (PBMCs), obtained before the second cycle of nivolumab. These receptors came from a human donor with classical Hodgkin lymphoma.

V gene TRBV15 combines with J gene TRBJ1-2; D perhaps matches TRBD1 (6 bases). There are 14 residues in the CDR3. CDR1 and CDR2 (germline): LNHNV, YYDKDF (reference sequence). The V end was cut by 8 bases, the J end by 8 bases, with 21 bases between. CDR3 nucleotide sequence: TGTGCCACCCGGGGAGGGGGAGCCACCTCGGGCTACACCTTC. Its translation is CATRGGGATSGYTF.

This clone showed up just once. For the CDR3, the DNA is TGTGCCAGCAGTCAAACTAGCGGGAGAAACGAGCAGTACTTC. It is translated as CASSQTSGRNEQYF. The V call is TRBV6-5, the J call TRBJ2-7; 11 bases agree with TRBD2. The germline V gene encodes CDR1 MNHEY and CDR2 SVGAGI. This CDR3 contains 14 residues. V was pared by 5 bases and J by 5 bases, with 5 bases of the junction left unmatched.

This clone was counted a single time. This chain connects TRBV28 to TRBJ2-5, with TRBD2 as a possible D gene (5 bases). Trimming cost V 6 bases and J 1 base, with 12 bases left between them. Germline lookup yields CDR1 MDHEN and CDR2 SYDVKM. The CDR3 spans 14 residues. In DNA, the CDR3 is TGTGCCAGCAGCCGTTCGGGATCCCAAGAGACCCAGTACTTC. It encodes CASSRSGSQETQYF. Combining the CDR3 with reference TRBV28 and TRBJ2-5 gives the whole variable domain DVKVTQSSRYLVKRTGEKVFLECVQDMDHENMFWYRQDPGLGLRLIYFSYDVKMKEKGDIPEGYSVSREKKERFSLILESASTNQTSMYLCASSRSGSQETQYFGPGTRLLVL.

A word on this clone: Its ends do not fully match the called genes, so a read error is possible. The CDR3 protein is CASSHSPDTQYF. The CDR3 nucleotides are TGTGCCAGCAGTCACTCCCCCGATACGCAGTATTTT. The gene calls are TRBV6-5 and TRBJ2-3; no clear D gene. The CDR3 has 12 amino acids. Germline values: CDR1 MNHEY, CDR2 SVGAGI.

V and J are TRBV5-1 and TRBJ2-1, with D possibly TRBD1 on 5 matching bases. V was clipped by 0 bases and J by 5 bases, with 15 bases between them. The CDR3 is 16 amino acids. CDR1 is SGHRS and CDR2 is YFSETQ in the germline V gene. The CDR3 sequence: CASSLAESGINNEQFF. The CDR3 coding sequence is TGCGCCAGCAGCTTGGCCGAATCAGGGATAAACAATGAGCAGTTCTTC.